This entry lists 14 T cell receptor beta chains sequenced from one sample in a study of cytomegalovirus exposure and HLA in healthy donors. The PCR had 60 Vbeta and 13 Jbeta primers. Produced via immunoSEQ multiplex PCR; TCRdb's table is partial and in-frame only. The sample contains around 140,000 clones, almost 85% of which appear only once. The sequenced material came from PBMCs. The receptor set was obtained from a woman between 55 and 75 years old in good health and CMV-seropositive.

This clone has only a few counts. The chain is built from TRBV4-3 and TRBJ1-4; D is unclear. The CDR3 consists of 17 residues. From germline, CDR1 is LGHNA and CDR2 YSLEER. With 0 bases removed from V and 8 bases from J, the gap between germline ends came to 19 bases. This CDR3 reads CASSQDLLGGLSEKLFF. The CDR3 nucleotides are TGCGCCAGCAGCCAAGATTTGCTCGGAGGGTTGAGCGAAAAACTGTTTTTT.

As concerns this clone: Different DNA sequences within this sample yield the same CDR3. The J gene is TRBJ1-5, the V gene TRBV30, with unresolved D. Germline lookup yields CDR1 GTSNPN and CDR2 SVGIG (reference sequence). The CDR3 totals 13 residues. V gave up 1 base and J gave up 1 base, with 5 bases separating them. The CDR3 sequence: CAWSGQSNQPQHF. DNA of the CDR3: TGTGCCTGGAGTGGGCAGAGCAATCAGCCCCAGCATTTT.

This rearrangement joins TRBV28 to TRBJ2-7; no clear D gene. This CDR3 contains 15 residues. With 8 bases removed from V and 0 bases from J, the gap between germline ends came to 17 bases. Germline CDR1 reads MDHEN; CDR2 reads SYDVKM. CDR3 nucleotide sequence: TGTGCCAGCGGCCGACCACAGAGCAACTCCTACGAGCAGTACTTC. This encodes CASGRPQSNSYEQYF.

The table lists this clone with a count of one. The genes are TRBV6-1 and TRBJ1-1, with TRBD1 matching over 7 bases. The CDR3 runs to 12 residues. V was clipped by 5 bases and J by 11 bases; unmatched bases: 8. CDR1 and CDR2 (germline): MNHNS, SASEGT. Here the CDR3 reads CASSQDRVKAFF. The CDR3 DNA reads TGTGCCAGCAGTCAAGACAGGGTAAAGGCTTTCTTT.

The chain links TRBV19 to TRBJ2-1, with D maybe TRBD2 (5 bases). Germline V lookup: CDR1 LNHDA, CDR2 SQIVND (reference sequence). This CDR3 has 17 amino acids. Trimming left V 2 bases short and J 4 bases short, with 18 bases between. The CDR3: CASSISSGGRLYNEQFF. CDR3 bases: TGTGCCAGTAGTATATCTTCGGGCGGGCGGCTGTACAATGAGCAGTTCTTC.

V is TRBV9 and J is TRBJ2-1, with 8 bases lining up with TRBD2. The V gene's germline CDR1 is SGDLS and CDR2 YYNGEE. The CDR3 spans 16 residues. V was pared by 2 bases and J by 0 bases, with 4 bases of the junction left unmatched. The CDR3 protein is CASSVSGTNSYNEQFF. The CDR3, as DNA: TGTGCCAGCAGCGTTAGCGGGACTAACTCCTACAATGAGCAGTTCTTC.

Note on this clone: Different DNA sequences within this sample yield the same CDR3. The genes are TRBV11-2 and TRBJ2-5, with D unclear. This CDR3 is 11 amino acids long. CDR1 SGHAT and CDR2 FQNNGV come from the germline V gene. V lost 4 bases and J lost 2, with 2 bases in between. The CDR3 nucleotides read TGTGCCAGCAGCTCACAAGAGACCCAGTACTTC. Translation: CASSSQETQYF.

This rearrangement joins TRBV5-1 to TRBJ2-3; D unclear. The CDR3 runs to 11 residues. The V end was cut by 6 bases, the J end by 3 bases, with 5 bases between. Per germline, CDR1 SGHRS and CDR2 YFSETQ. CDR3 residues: CASTETDTQYF. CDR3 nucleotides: TGCGCCAGCACTGAGACAGATACGCAGTATTTT.

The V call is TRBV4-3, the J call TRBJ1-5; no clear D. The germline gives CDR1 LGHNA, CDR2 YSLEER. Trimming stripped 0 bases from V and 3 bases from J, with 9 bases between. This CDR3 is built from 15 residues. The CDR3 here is CASSQEVRPNQPQHF. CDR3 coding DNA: TGCGCCAGCAGCCAAGAGGTGAGGCCCAATCAGCCCCAGCATTTT.

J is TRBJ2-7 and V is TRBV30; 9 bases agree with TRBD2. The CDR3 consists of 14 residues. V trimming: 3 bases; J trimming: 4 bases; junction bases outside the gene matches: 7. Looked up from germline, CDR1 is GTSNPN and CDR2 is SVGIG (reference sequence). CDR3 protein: CAWRTSGSLYEQYF. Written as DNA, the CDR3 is TGTGCCTGGAGAACTAGCGGGTCACTATACGAGCAGTACTTC.

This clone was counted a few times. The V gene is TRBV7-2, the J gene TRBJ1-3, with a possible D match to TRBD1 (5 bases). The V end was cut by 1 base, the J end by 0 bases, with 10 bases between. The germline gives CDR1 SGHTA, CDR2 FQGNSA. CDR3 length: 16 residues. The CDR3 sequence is CASSLGGLNSGNTIYF. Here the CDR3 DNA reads TGTGCCAGCAGCTTAGGGGGACTGAACTCTGGAAACACCATATATTTT.

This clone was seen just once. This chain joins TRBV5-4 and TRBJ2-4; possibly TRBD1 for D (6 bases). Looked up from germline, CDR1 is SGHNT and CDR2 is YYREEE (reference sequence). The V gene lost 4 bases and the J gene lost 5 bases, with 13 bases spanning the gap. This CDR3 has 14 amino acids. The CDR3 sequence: CASSPQGIENIQYF. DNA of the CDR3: TGTGCCAGCAGCCCACAGGGTATAGAAAACATTCAGTACTTC.

CDR3: CASRPGIAEAFF. The CDR3 DNA is TGTGCCAGCAGACCAGGGATCGCTGAAGCTTTCTTT. The J gene is TRBJ1-1, the V gene TRBV28; a weak D match, TRBD1 (5 bases). This CDR3 comprises 12 residues. The germline V and J ends were trimmed by 6 bases and 6 bases, with 11 bases remaining between them. Germline V gene lookup returns CDR1 MDHEN and CDR2 SYDVKM.

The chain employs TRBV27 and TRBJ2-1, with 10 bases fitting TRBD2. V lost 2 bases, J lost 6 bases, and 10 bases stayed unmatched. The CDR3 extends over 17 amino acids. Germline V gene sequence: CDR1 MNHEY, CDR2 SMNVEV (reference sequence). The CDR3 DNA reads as TGTGCCAGCAGTTTAAGGGCTAGCGGGAGTACGGCCAATGAGCAGTTCTTC. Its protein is CASSLRASGSTANEQFF.